What follows are 3 T cell receptor beta chains derived from one specimen sequenced in a study of T-cell memory formation after mild COVID-19. Each CDR3 protein gets one entry after TCRdb re-called the 5' RACE reads with MiXCR. The profile shows fewer than 15,000 distinct CDR3 sequences, 12% of them singletons. The specimen sequenced was PBMCs or a T cell subset sorted from them (not recorded which). These receptors originate from an adult woman who had mild COVID-19 (a few samples of this study predate the infection). Cell type and time point are not known.

This clonotype occurred many times. The chain carries TRBV18 and TRBJ1-1, with D unresolved. CDR1 is KGHSH and CDR2 is LQKENI in the germline V gene. V lost 7 bases and J 5 bases, leaving 14 bases between the germline ends. The CDR3 is made up of 13 amino acids. The CDR3 DNA is TGTGCCAGCTATACTGACTGGGCGACTGAAGCTTTCTTT. Encoded protein: CASYTDWATEAFF.

This clonotype was detected many times. The chain has TRBV5-5 and TRBJ1-1; a weak D match, TRBD1 (6 bases). V shed 6 bases and J shed 11 bases, with 23 bases lying between them. This CDR3 spans 14 amino acids. Germline V CDR1 and CDR2: SGHKS, YYEKEE (reference sequence). The CDR3 reads CASTIAGTPVGAFF. CDR3 DNA: TGTGCCAGCACCATAGCCGGGACACCGGTTGGGGCTTTCTTT. Based on the CDR3 plus reference TRBV5-5 and TRBJ1-1, the full variable domain is DAGVTQSPTHLIKTRGQQVTLRCSPISGHKSVSWYQQVLGQGPQFIFQYYEKEERGRGNFPDRFSARQFPNYSSELNVNALLLGDSALYLCASTIAGTPVGAFFGQGTRLTVV.

This clonotype was seen many times. The chain joins TRBV12-3 or TRBV12-4 to TRBJ2-1; possibly TRBD1 or TRBD2 for D (6 bases each). The V end was cut by 1 base, the J end by 12 bases, with 13 bases between. The CDR3 sequence is 13 residues long. CDR3: CASSLVADSWQFF. The CDR3 nucleotides read TGTGCCAGCAGTTTAGTAGCGGACAGTTGGCAGTTCTTC.